What follows is one T cell receptor beta chain and its context. The data belong to a study of blood T cell repertoires in COVID-19. Background on the study: Italy, Spain and the United States were the sources of the convalescent and acute COVID-19 samples. The cDNA or gDNA used as material had been derived from T cells, B-cell-depleted T cells, or PBMCs.

How the authors handled the data: The assay estimated nucleated cells by amplifying reference gene primers. Some clones are missing from TCRdb's copy, which holds only in-frame ones; the method was immunoSEQ multiplex PCR. The DNA was the basis for D and trimming; V, J and clone size are from that table. Of some 130,000 clones in the sample, approximately 90% were seen once. This CDR3 region has 13 residues. The junction had 3 bases not matched to a gene; V was cut back by 5 bases and J by 6 bases. Germline V gene sequence: CDR1 SNHLY, CDR2 FYNNEI. Sequenced: peripheral blood. The TCR sequence derives from a man aged 55 to 69 with active or convalescent COVID-19. The chain joins TRBV2 to TRBJ1-1, with TRBD1 matching 10 bases. The DNA of the CDR3 is TGTGCCAGCAGTAGACAGGGGGCATCTGAAGCTTTCTTT. Residues: CASSRQGASEAFF.